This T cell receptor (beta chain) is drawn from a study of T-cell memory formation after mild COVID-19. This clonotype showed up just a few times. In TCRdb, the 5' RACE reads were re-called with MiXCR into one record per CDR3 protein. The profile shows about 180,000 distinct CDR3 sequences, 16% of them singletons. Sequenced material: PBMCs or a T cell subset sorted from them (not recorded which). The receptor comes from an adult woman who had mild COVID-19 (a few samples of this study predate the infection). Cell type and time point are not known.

The CDR3 DNA follows: TGTGCCAGCAGCTTAGTTAGGTCGGGGTTTAACTATGGCTACACCTTC. Translating gives CASSLVRSGFNYGYTF. The chain couples TRBV7-9 to TRBJ1-2; D not certain. The CDR3 has 16 residues. The germline V gene encodes CDR1 SEHNR and CDR2 FQNEAQ (reference sequence). V lost 1 base, J lost 1 base, and 13 bases lay in between.